Listed here are 10 T cell receptor beta chains from one sample, sequenced in a study of somatic mutations in cytotoxic T cells in rheumatoid arthritis. Some clones are missing from TCRdb's copy, which holds only in-frame ones; the method was immunoSEQ multiplex PCR. The data show some 18,000 clones, roughly 70% seen once. The sample consisted of CD8+ T cells sorted from blood. The receptors originated from a man in his 60s in good health.

V and J are TRBV6-6 and TRBJ2-2; maybe TRBD1 (6 bases). Germline CDR1 reads MNHNY; CDR2 reads SVGAGI (reference sequence). V lost 11 bases and J lost 5, with 15 bases in between. This CDR3 is 13 amino acids long. In DNA, the CDR3 is TGTGCCGAGACAGGAACAGCAACCGGGGAGCTGTTTTTT. It encodes CAETGTATGELFF.

This chain connects TRBV19 to TRBJ2-2, with a tentative D call TRBD2 (5 bases). Germline V CDR1 and CDR2: LNHDA, SQIVND (reference sequence). The V end was cut by 5 bases, the J end by 4 bases, with 14 bases between. The length of the CDR3 is 15 residues. Written as DNA, the CDR3 is TGTGCCAGTAGTCCCAGCCCCCTAGCCACCGGGGAGCTGTTTTTT. This gives the protein CASSPSPLATGELFF.

This sequence joins TRBV28 and TRBJ2-1; no clear D gene. V lost 2 bases to trimming and J lost 0 bases, with 11 bases between them. In germline, CDR1 is MDHEN, CDR2 SYDVKM. CDR3 size: 16 residues. CDR3 DNA sequence: TGTGCCAGCAGTTTACGGCAGGTTATCTCCTACAATGAGCAGTTCTTC. It is translated as CASSLRQVISYNEQFF. Based on the CDR3 plus reference TRBV28 and TRBJ2-1, the full variable domain is DVKVTQSSRYLVKRTGEKVFLECVQDMDHENMFWYRQDPGLGLRLIYFSYDVKMKEKGDIPEGYSVSREKKERFSLILESASTNQTSMYLCASSLRQVISYNEQFFGPGTRLTVL.

This chain joins TRBV23-1 and TRBJ1-2; D is possibly TRBD1 (5 bases). TRBV23-1 is labeled an ORF, and its function is uncertain. V shed 4 bases and J shed 2 bases, with 20 bases lying between them. The CDR3 contains 17 residues. Written as DNA, the CDR3 is TGCGCCAGCAGTCGCTCGGGGGGGTGTAAGGGAAACTATGGCTACACCTTC. It translates to CASSRSGGCKGNYGYTF.

The rearrangement links TRBV4-1 to TRBJ2-1, with TRBD2 matching over 8 bases. CDR1 and CDR2 (germline): MGHRA, YSYEKL. V shed 0 bases and J 10 bases; nucleotides not matched to a gene: 8. The CDR3 contains 15 residues. DNA for the CDR3: TGCGCCAGCAGCCAAGAAACGAGGCGGGGGGAAGAGCAGTTCTTC. Translating gives CASSQETRRGEEQFF.

The chain has TRBV4-1 and TRBJ2-7; D not resolved. Per the germline V gene, CDR1 is MGHRA and CDR2 is YSYEKL. With 3 bases removed from V and 6 bases from J, the gap between germline ends came to 6 bases. The CDR3 is 11 residues long. The CDR3: CASSHTGEQYF. CDR3 coding DNA: TGCGCCAGCAGCCACACTGGCGAGCAGTACTTC.

V and J are TRBV5-1 and TRBJ1-1, with 9 bases lining up with TRBD1. The CDR3 length is 14 residues. Germline loops: CDR1 SGHRS, CDR2 YFSETQ. V lost 2 bases, J lost 3 bases, and 2 bases stayed unmatched. CDR3 residues: CASSFGTGYTEAFF. CDR3 in DNA: TGCGCCAGCAGCTTTGGGACAGGGTACACTGAAGCTTTCTTT.

The V call is TRBV27, the J call TRBJ2-5, with 7 bases fitting TRBD1. CDR1 is MNHEY and CDR2 is SMNVEV in the germline V gene (reference sequence). CDR3 length: 15 amino acids. V trimming: 3 bases; J trimming: 2 bases; junction bases outside the gene matches: 6. DNA of the CDR3: TGTGCCAGCAGTTTGGGGGACAGTCCTCAAGAGACCCAGTACTTC. This encodes CASSLGDSPQETQYF.

This clone has just a few counts. This rearrangement joins TRBV4-3 to TRBJ1-2; perhaps TRBD1 as D (5 bases). V lost 1 base and J lost 3, with 12 bases in between. The V gene's germline CDR1 is LGHNA and CDR2 YSLEER. The CDR3 spans 15 residues. The CDR3: CASSQGRGADYGYTF. The CDR3 nucleotides are TGCGCCAGCAGCCAAGGTAGGGGCGCGGACTATGGCTACACCTTC.

This clone was detected once. The chain is built from TRBV4-1 and TRBJ2-7; D might be TRBD2 (6 bases). This CDR3 comprises 13 residues. Germline V gene sequence: CDR1 MGHRA, CDR2 YSYEKL. Trimming took off 1 base at V and 3 bases at J, with 7 bases between the two ends. CDR3 loop: CASSQATSYEQYF. The CDR3 bases are TGCGCCAGCAGCCAAGCGACTAGCTACGAGCAGTACTTC.